Following are 13 T cell receptor beta chains from one sample sequenced in a study of CD8 T cells in ankylosing spondylitis. TCRdb used MiXCR to reprocess the 5' RACE reads, holding one entry per CDR3 protein. The table shows about 340,000 distinct CDR3 sequences, with roughly 15% occurring only once. Sequenced material: blood, either unsorted or a sorted T cell fraction (not recorded which). Source of these receptors: a male donor with ankylosing spondylitis or in good health (not recorded which).

This clonotype is a singleton in its sample. The chain uses TRBV7-2 and TRBJ2-3; the D is unclear. CDR1 SGHTA and CDR2 FQGNSA come from the germline V gene. V gave up 1 base and J gave up 2 bases, with 7 bases separating them. This CDR3 has 14 residues. The CDR3 coding sequence is TGTGCCAGCAGCTTAGGGGTCCCCACAGATACGCAGTATTTT. It is translated as CASSLGVPTDTQYF.

A few counts support this clonotype. This chain uses TRBV7-6 with TRBJ1-4; D might be TRBD1 (6 bases). Germline V gives CDR1 SGHVS, CDR2 FNYEAQ. V was trimmed by 1 base and J by 8 bases, leaving 14 bases between them. The CDR3 consists of 15 residues. As DNA, the CDR3 is TGTGCCAGCAGCTTAGGGGACACCCAGAGGGAAAAACTGTTTTTT. It yields the protein CASSLGDTQREKLFF.

V is TRBV5-1 and J is TRBJ2-7, with TRBD2 identical over 12 bases. Trimming removed 0 bases from V and 1 base from J; junction bases left unmatched: 14. The CDR3 has 20 residues. Germline lookup yields CDR1 SGHRS and CDR2 YFSETQ. CDR3 DNA sequence: TGCGCCAGCAGCTTGGGACAATTGAGGACTAGCGGGGAAATTTCCTACGAGCAGTACTTC. Encoded protein: CASSLGQLRTSGEISYEQYF.

The chain carries TRBV4-1 and TRBJ2-5, with D perhaps TRBD2 (6 bases). The CDR3 is made up of 16 amino acids. The germline V gene encodes CDR1 MGHRA and CDR2 YSYEKL. Trimming removed 4 bases at V and 2 bases at J, with 17 bases between. CDR3 region: CASSRKSGAGQETQYF. The CDR3 DNA follows: TGCGCCAGCAGCCGTAAGTCGGGAGCGGGTCAAGAGACCCAGTACTTC.

The V and J genes are TRBV5-1 and TRBJ2-3; 7 bases match TRBD2. Germline loops: CDR1 SGHRS, CDR2 YFSETQ. The CDR3 extends over 16 amino acids. V trimming: 0 bases; J trimming: 0 bases; junction bases outside the gene matches: 4. In nucleotides, the CDR3 is TGCGCCAGCAGCTTGGACACTAGCGTTAGCACAGATACGCAGTATTTT. Translation: CASSLDTSVSTDTQYF.

The rearrangement links TRBV20-1 to TRBJ2-1; D not resolved. The V gene lost 3 bases and the J gene lost 0 bases, with 15 bases spanning the gap. In germline, CDR1 is DFQATT, CDR2 SNEGSKA (reference sequence). The CDR3 totals 16 residues. The CDR3 DNA reads TGCAGTGCTAGGGAAGTCCGGTTGAGCTCCTACAATGAGCAGTTCTTC. The encoded protein is CSAREVRLSSYNEQFF.

The gene calls are TRBV7-2 and TRBJ2-3; maybe TRBD2 (6 bases). Germline lookup yields CDR1 SGHTA and CDR2 FQGNSA. The CDR3 extends over 16 amino acids. Trimming left V 8 bases short and J 5 bases short, with 23 bases between. The CDR3 DNA reads as TGTGCCAGCCGCCCTGTCGGCGGCCTGGGAGGAGATACGCAGTATTTT. Amino acids: CASRPVGGLGGDTQYF.

This clonotype has more than one count but fewer than ten. The chain combines TRBV10-3 with TRBJ2-5; D might be TRBD2 (5 bases). Looked up from germline, CDR1 is ENHRY and CDR2 is SYGVKD. There are 15 residues in the CDR3. Trimming pared 3 bases from V and 4 bases from J, leaving 15 bases between. The CDR3 coding sequence is TGTGCCATCAGTGAATTAGGGAGAGAGAGAGAGACCCAGTACTTC. Amino acid sequence: CAISELGRERETQYF.

The chain carries TRBV13 and TRBJ2-1; TRBD1 might be the D (6 bases). CDR1 and CDR2 (germline): PRHDT, FYEKMQ (reference sequence). CDR3 size: 15 residues. V gave up 3 bases and J gave up 16 bases, with 25 bases separating them. The CDR3 DNA reads as TGTGCCAGCAGCTTGGCCGGGACAAGCTCCCAGCCAGGTTTCTTC. Residues: CASSLAGTSSQPGFF. Together with reference TRBV13 and TRBJ2-1, the CDR3 gives the full variable domain: AAGVIQSPRHLIKEKRETATLKCYPIPRHDTVYWYQQGPGQDPQFLISFYEKMQSDKGSIPDRFSAQQFSDYHSELNMSSLELGDSALYFCASSLAGTSSQPGFFGPGTRLTVL.

This clonotype was seen repeatedly, ten times or more. The V and J genes are TRBV3-1 and TRBJ2-2; D call uncertain. The ends were cut back, 6 bases at V and 2 bases at J, with 1 base in the middle. The CDR3 spans 11 residues. Germline CDR1 is LGHDT and CDR2 is YNNKEL (reference sequence). The CDR3 loop reads CASSNTGELFF. The DNA for the CDR3 is TGTGCCAGCAGTAACACCGGGGAGCTGTTTTTT.

This clonotype was detected only a few times. The rearrangement uses TRBV29-1 and TRBJ2-7; TRBD2 matches 7 bases. V was pared by 4 bases and J by 4 bases, with 10 bases of the junction left unmatched. CDR1 SQVTM and CDR2 ANQGSEA come from the germline V gene. This CDR3 contains 14 residues. CDR3 loop: CSVGGGTFSYEQYF. The CDR3 nucleotides read TGCAGCGTTGGGGGGGGGACCTTCTCTTACGAGCAGTACTTC.

The V gene is TRBV20-1, the J gene TRBJ2-1; TRBD1 is a possible D gene (6 bases). V was shortened by 5 bases and J by 2 bases, with 13 bases between the two germline ends. Germline V CDR1 and CDR2: DFQATT, SNEGSKA (reference sequence). The CDR3 sequence is 14 residues long. The CDR3 spells CSAHGGQAYNEQFF. CDR3 DNA sequence: TGCAGTGCTCATGGGGGCCAGGCCTACAATGAGCAGTTCTTC.

In this sample, this clonotype turned up a few times. This rearrangement joins TRBV9 to TRBJ2-2; 7 bases fit TRBD1. V shed 0 bases, J shed 1 base, and the junction held 6 bases outside the gene matches. The CDR3 covers 17 residues. Germline V CDR1 and CDR2: SGDLS, YYNGEE. CDR3 in DNA: TGTGCCAGCAGCGTAGGACAGGGCAGCCGGAACACCGGGGAGCTGTTTTTT. The encoded protein is CASSVGQGSRNTGELFF.